These 25 T cell receptor beta chains were all obtained from the same sample, sequenced in a study of T cell responses to AZD1222 COVID-19 vaccine. Produced via immunoSEQ multiplex PCR; TCRdb's table is partial and in-frame only. This table has 68,000 or so clones, more than 70% appearing once. This specimen consisted of peripheral blood, obtained on day 0 of AZD1222 vaccination. The receptors stem from an adult in good health.

This chain joins TRBV6-2 or TRBV6-3 and TRBJ1-1; no reliable D call. The germline V and J ends were trimmed by 0 bases and 6 bases, with 11 bases remaining between them. There are 14 residues in the CDR3. Germline V lookup: CDR1 MNHEY, CDR2 SVGEGT. CDR3 sequence: CASSYSGQIPEAFF. The CDR3 coding sequence is TGTGCCAGCAGTTACTCGGGCCAGATCCCTGAAGCTTTCTTT.

The chain employs TRBV27 and TRBJ1-2, with D hard to call. Trimming cost V 5 bases and J 1 base, with 8 bases left between them. The CDR3 sequence is 13 residues long. Looked up from germline, CDR1 is MNHEY and CDR2 is SMNVEV (reference sequence). CDR3 nucleotide sequence: TGTGCCAGCAGTGTAGCAGGTAACTATGGCTACACCTTC. Amino acids: CASSVAGNYGYTF.

V and J are TRBV7-2 and TRBJ2-5; 11 bases align to TRBD2. CDR1 is SGHTA, CDR2 FQGNSA, per germline. The CDR3 consists of 17 residues. Trimming took 5 bases from V and 3 from J; bases not matched to a gene: 11. The CDR3 protein is CASSTRTSGGLKETQYF. The CDR3 nucleotides are TGTGCCAGCAGCACCAGAACTAGCGGGGGCCTCAAAGAGACCCAGTACTTC.

CDR3 protein: CASSPGTVNTEAFF. The CDR3 DNA follows: TGTGCCAGTAGCCCGGGAACCGTGAACACTGAAGCTTTCTTT. This chain connects TRBV19 to TRBJ1-1; D is uncertain. This CDR3 has 14 amino acids. Germline V gives CDR1 LNHDA, CDR2 SQIVND (reference sequence). With 6 bases removed from V and 0 bases from J, the gap between germline ends came to 11 bases.

The chain carries TRBV27 and TRBJ1-4, with D perhaps matching TRBD1 (6 bases). Trimming removed 6 bases from V and 6 bases from J, with 14 bases in between. Germline CDR1 and CDR2: MNHEY and SMNVEV (reference sequence). The CDR3 sequence is 14 residues long. CDR3 nucleotide sequence: TGTGCCAGCAGGAAACAGGGTTGGGATGAAAAACTGTTTTTT. Protein product: CASRKQGWDEKLFF.

The chain links TRBV7-2 to TRBJ2-3; D is perhaps TRBD2 (5 bases). V was trimmed by 6 bases and J by 0 bases, leaving 10 bases between them. The CDR3 has 14 residues. Germline V gene sequence: CDR1 SGHTA, CDR2 FQGNSA. The CDR3 DNA reads as TGTGCCAGCAGTGGGGAGCTGAGCACAGATACGCAGTATTTT. Protein product: CASSGELSTDTQYF.

This clone occurred a few times. The J gene is TRBJ2-3, the V gene TRBV18; D might be TRBD2 (6 bases). V was shortened by 3 bases and J by 2 bases, with 18 bases between the two germline ends. The germline gives CDR1 KGHSH, CDR2 LQKENI. The CDR3 length is 17 residues. The CDR3 bases are TGTGCCAGCTCACCCCTCTCCTTTGCGGGGCCCACAGATACGCAGTATTTT. It codes for CASSPLSFAGPTDTQYF.

The V call is TRBV7-8, the J call TRBJ2-4; D might be TRBD1 (5 bases). The CDR3 runs to 16 residues. CDR1 and CDR2 from the germline V gene are SGHVS and FQNEAQ. Trimming took 5 bases from V and 0 from J, leaving 14 bases between them. In DNA form, the CDR3 reads TGTGCCAGCAGCACCCAGGGATCTCTAGCCAAAAACATTCAGTACTTC. Residues: CASSTQGSLAKNIQYF.

CDR3 amino acids: CASSQDLGGGETQYF. CDR3 DNA: TGCGCCAGCAGCCAAGATCTCGGGGGAGGAGAGACCCAGTACTTC. The rearrangement uses TRBV4-3 and TRBJ2-5; possibly TRBD2 for D (6 bases). Trimming removed 0 bases at V and 4 bases at J, with 12 bases between. The CDR3 has 15 amino acids. Germline lookup yields CDR1 LGHNA and CDR2 YSLEER.

The chain has TRBV3-1 (or the pseudogene TRBV3-2) and TRBJ2-3; D gene unclear. This CDR3 has 14 amino acids. Looked up from germline, CDR1 is LGHDT and CDR2 is YNNKEL (reference sequence). Trimming took 0 bases from V and 1 from J, leaving 5 bases between them. The CDR3 DNA reads TGTGCCAGCAGCCAAGATGCGGGCACAGATACGCAGTATTTT. Translating it yields CASSQDAGTDTQYF.

The J gene is TRBJ2-3, the V gene TRBV11-2; the match to TRBD2 covers 9 bases. The germline CDR1 and CDR2 sequences are SGHAT and FQNNGV. The CDR3 covers 17 residues. With 1 base clipped from V and 6 bases from J, the junction kept 11 bases outside the gene matches. For the CDR3, the DNA is TGTGCCAGCAGCTTAGTCCTAGCGGGGACGGGTGGGGATACGCAGTATTTT. Residues: CASSLVLAGTGGDTQYF.

J is TRBJ1-6 and V is TRBV12-3 or TRBV12-4; D is uncertain. Trimming left V 8 bases short and J 9 bases short, with 14 bases between. The CDR3 spans 13 residues. The CDR3 spells CASGQILGSPLHF. The CDR3 nucleotides read TGTGCCAGCGGGCAGATTTTGGGTTCACCCCTCCACTTT.

V and J are TRBV11-2 and TRBJ2-4; 7 nucleotides agree with TRBD2. The CDR3 runs to 16 residues. J lost 9 bases, V lost 5 bases, and 16 bases had no gene match. Germline CDR1 SGHAT, CDR2 FQNNGV. CDR3 residues: CASSPPGLGSRGIQYF. The CDR3 nucleotides read TGTGCCAGCAGCCCACCAGGACTAGGGTCTCGGGGCATTCAGTACTTC. The full variable domain, in which reference TRBV11-2 and TRBJ2-4 provide the parts outside the CDR3, is EAGVAQSPRYKIIEKRQSVAFWCNPISGHATLYWYQQILGQGPKLLIQFQNNGVVDDSQLPKDRFSAERLKGVDSTLKIQPAKLEDSAVYLCASSPPGLGSRGIQYFGAGTRLSVL.

V and J are TRBV4-2 and TRBJ1-1; D might be TRBD1 (5 bases). V was pared by 1 base and J by 6 bases, with 9 bases between. Germline CDR1 reads LGHNA; CDR2 reads YNFKEQ. The CDR3 runs to 13 residues. CDR3 nucleotides: TGTGCCAGCAGCCAAGGAGGACACCCTGAAGCTTTCTTT. Encoded protein: CASSQGGHPEAFF.

The rearrangement joins TRBV10-3 to TRBJ2-5; 15 nucleotides align to TRBD2. Per germline, CDR1 ENHRY and CDR2 SYGVKD. Unmatched junction bases numbered 6, after V lost 3 bases and J lost 13 bases. The CDR3 loop spans 14 amino acids. CDR3 amino acids: CAISDGTSGGSPYF. The CDR3 DNA is TGTGCCATCAGTGATGGGACTAGCGGGGGGTCCCCGTACTTC.

This rearrangement joins TRBV27 to TRBJ1-4; no clear D. CDR3 size: 13 residues. The germline CDR1 and CDR2 sequences are MNHEY and SMNVEV (reference sequence). The germline V and J ends were trimmed by 6 bases and 2 bases, with 7 bases remaining between them. CDR3 nucleotides: TGTGCCAGCAGGGCGTACACTAATGAAAAACTGTTTTTT. Amino acid sequence: CASRAYTNEKLFF.

This chain links TRBV7-2 with TRBJ1-5, with D perhaps matching TRBD1 (6 bases). Per germline, CDR1 SGHTA and CDR2 FQGNSA. Between the trimmed V and J ends, which lost 5 bases and 6 bases, there was a span of 14 bases. The CDR3 is 14 amino acids. In DNA form, the CDR3 reads TGTGCCAGCAGCACCCGCAGGGGAGGTCAGCCCCAGCATTTT. It yields the protein CASSTRRGGQPQHF. The complete variable domain, with remaining parts taken from reference TRBV7-2 and TRBJ1-5, reads GAGVSQSPSNKVTEKGKDVELRCDPISGHTALYWYRQSLGQGLEFLIYFQGNSAPDKSGLPSDRFSAERTGGSVSTLTIQRTQQEDSAVYLCASSTRRGGQPQHFGDGTRLSIL.

The rearrangement uses TRBV19 and TRBJ1-5; D not certain. CDR3 length: 16 residues. Trimming shortened V by 0 bases and J by 0 bases, and 9 bases separated the two germline ends. CDR1 and CDR2 (germline): LNHDA, SQIVND (reference sequence). The DNA for the CDR3 is TGTGCCAGTAGTATAGATCCCATTAATAGCAATCAGCCCCAGCATTTT. This gives the protein CASSIDPINSNQPQHF.

This chain joins TRBV11-2 and TRBJ2-7; D possibly corresponds to TRBD2 (6 bases). Germline V lookup: CDR1 SGHAT, CDR2 FQNNGV. The V and J ends lost 0 bases and 3 bases respectively, with 9 bases between them. CDR3 size: 14 residues. The CDR3 loop reads CASSLERGIYEQYF. In DNA, the CDR3 is TGTGCCAGCAGCTTAGAGCGGGGCATCTACGAGCAGTACTTC. The full variable domain, in which reference TRBV11-2 and TRBJ2-7 provide the parts outside the CDR3, is EAGVAQSPRYKIIEKRQSVAFWCNPISGHATLYWYQQILGQGPKLLIQFQNNGVVDDSQLPKDRFSAERLKGVDSTLKIQPAKLEDSAVYLCASSLERGIYEQYFGPGTRLTVT.

This clone has only a few counts. This chain connects TRBV7-9 to TRBJ2-2; D uncertain. Germline V gene sequence: CDR1 SEHNR, CDR2 FQNEAQ (reference sequence). V was cut by 6 bases and J by 4 bases, with 15 bases left in between. The CDR3 sequence is 15 residues long. The CDR3 here is CASSPKVRITGELFF. The CDR3 DNA follows: TGTGCCAGCAGTCCGAAGGTGCGGATCACCGGGGAGCTGTTTTTT.

This clone was observed a handful of times. This sequence joins TRBV4-1 and TRBJ1-5; D is unresolved. Trimming removed 3 bases from V and 5 bases from J, with 11 bases in between. Germline V gene data show CDR1 as MGHRA and CDR2 as YSYEKL. The CDR3 consists of 14 residues. The DNA of the CDR3 is TGCGCCAGCAGCCAGCCGGGAAGAGATCAGCCCCAGCATTTT. It encodes CASSQPGRDQPQHF.

CDR3 residues: CASSGGPPGEKLFF. In DNA, the CDR3 is TGTGCCAGCAGTGGGGGACCGCCGGGGGAAAAACTGTTTTTT. The rearrangement joins TRBV2 to TRBJ1-4; a possible D gene is TRBD1 (5 bases). This CDR3 has 14 amino acids. Germline-derived CDR1 and CDR2 are SNHLY and FYNNEI. V shed 4 bases and J shed 8 bases, with 14 bases lying between them.

This rearrangement joins TRBV30 to TRBJ1-3; no firm D call. Looked up from germline, CDR1 is GTSNPN and CDR2 is SVGIG (reference sequence). The V gene lost 2 bases and the J gene lost 0 bases, with 5 bases spanning the gap. The CDR3 has 13 residues. The CDR3 loop reads CAWSSNSGNTIYF. The CDR3 DNA sequence: TGTGCCTGGAGTTCGAACTCTGGAAACACCATATATTTT.

This rearrangement joins TRBV7-2 to TRBJ1-1; TRBD1 matches 8 bases. J was trimmed by 1 base and V by 3 bases; bases with no gene match: 10. In germline, CDR1 is SGHTA, CDR2 FQGNSA. The CDR3 loop spans 17 amino acids. The CDR3 coding sequence is TGTGCCAGCAGCTTTGAGTTCAGGGGGCGGGGGAACACTGAAGCTTTCTTT. Amino acids: CASSFEFRGRGNTEAFF.

The chain combines TRBV19 with TRBJ1-1; D unclear. V was shortened by 1 base and J by 6 bases, with 9 bases between the two germline ends. The CDR3 has 13 amino acids. Germline V gene lookup returns CDR1 LNHDA and CDR2 SQIVND (reference sequence). The CDR3 loop reads CASSIGLGSEAFF. The CDR3 DNA is TGTGCCAGTAGTATAGGATTGGGCTCTGAAGCTTTCTTT. Supplemented by reference TRBV19 and TRBJ1-1, the full variable domain reads DGGITQSPKYLFRKEGQNVTLSCEQNLNHDAMYWYRQDPGQGLRLIYYSQIVNDFQKGDIAEGYSVSREKKESFPLTVTSAQKNPTAFYLCASSIGLGSEAFFGQGTRLTVV.